Listed below are T cell receptor beta chains from one sample, sequenced in a study of identical twins. In TCRdb, the 5' RACE reads were re-called with MiXCR into one record per CDR3 protein. The data show some 1,700,000 distinct CDR3 sequences, with around a third seen just once and approximately 0.29% held by the top ten. Material for sequencing was cord blood. The receptors were sampled from a newborn girl in good health. CDR3s include the opening cysteine and the closing phenylalanine or tryptophan. The D gene is left open where the match is weak. Only part of the rows carry a size: once, few, many, or a class if the clone is expanded.

D	size	V	J	CDR3	DNA
TRBD1	few	TRBV12-3/TRBV12-4	TRBJ2-7	CASSFRRQGAEQYF	TGTGCCAGCAGTTTCCGCCGACAGGGGGCCGAGCAGTACTTC
TRBD1	NA	TRBV5-1	TRBJ2-7	CASSLKQGGDEQYF	TGCGCCAGCAGCTTGAAACAGGGGGGCGACGAGCAGTACTTC
NA	NA	TRBV7-2	TRBJ1-2	CASSLESARAGGYTF	TGTGCCAGCAGCTTAGAATCGGCCAGGGCGGGCGGCTACACCTTC
NA	NA	TRBV27	TRBJ2-1	CASSLRPKETQFF	TGTGCCAGCAGTTTACGCCCCAAGGAGACCCAGTTCTTC
NA	NA	TRBV27	TRBJ1-5	CASSLSRQAPQPQHF	TGTGCCAGCAGTTTATCGAGACAGGCACCTCAGCCCCAGCATTTT
NA	NA	TRBV5-1	TRBJ2-3	CASSLGSGLLADTQYF	TGCGCCAGCAGCTTGGGTTCTGGGCTTCTGGCAGATACGCAGTATTTT
TRBD1	few	TRBV20-1	TRBJ2-7	CSAGRQGDEQYF	TGCAGTGCTGGTCGACAGGGGGACGAGCAGTACTTC
NA	few	TRBV10-3	TRBJ1-1	CAISVGTGNTEAFF	TGTGCCATCAGTGTCGGGACGGGGAACACTGAAGCTTTCTTT
TRBD2	few	TRBV29-1	TRBJ2-1	CSGGVTLSGRGYEQFF	TGCAGCGGGGGGGTGACTTTAAGCGGGAGAGGGTATGAGCAGTTCTTC
TRBD1	few	TRBV4-1	TRBJ2-7	CASSQVRGQGYEQYF	TGCGCCAGCAGCCAAGTAAGGGGACAGGGTTACGAGCAGTACTTC
NA	many	TRBV12-3/TRBV12-4	TRBJ1-5	CASSLDVGDLNQPQHF	TGTGCCAGCAGTTTAGACGTAGGGGACCTAAATCAGCCCCAGCATTTT
NA	NA	TRBV20-1	TRBJ1-5	CSARDGAGAGNQPQHF	TGCAGTGCTAGAGATGGGGCAGGGGCGGGCAATCAGCCCCAGCATTTT
TRBD1	NA	TRBV19	TRBJ1-4	CASQTGGASEKLFF	TGTGCCAGTCAAACAGGGGGCGCAAGCGAAAAACTGTTTTTT
NA	few	TRBV24-1	TRBJ2-1	CATSDGGIKSGEQFF	TGTGCCACCAGTGACGGCGGGATCAAGAGCGGGGAGCAGTTCTTC
NA	NA	TRBV6-1	TRBJ2-3	CARPPGQVTSVTDTQYF	TGTGCCAGACCCCCGGGACAGGTGACTAGCGTCACAGATACGCAGTATTTT
NA	few	TRBV7-2	TRBJ2-4	CASSLVWAPNLAKNIQYF	TGTGCCAGCAGCTTAGTATGGGCGCCTAATCTAGCCAAAAACATTCAGTACTTC
TRBD2	few	TRBV20-1	TRBJ2-1	CSAPPVLAGVVNEQFF	TGCAGTGCTCCTCCCGTACTAGCGGGAGTAGTAAATGAGCAGTTCTTC
NA	few	TRBV7-9	TRBJ1-1	CVADTEAFF	TGTGTTGCGGACACTGAAGCTTTCTTT
NA	NA	TRBV7-2	TRBJ2-7	CASSLVRDRFYEQYF	TGTGCCAGCAGCTTAGTGCGGGACAGATTCTACGAGCAGTACTTC
NA	NA	TRBV10-3	TRBJ2-4	CAISGSLKNIQYF	TGTGCCATCAGTGGGTCGCTGAAAAACATTCAGTACTTC
TRBD1	NA	TRBV7-9	TRBJ1-4	CAIPGQREKLFF	TGTGCCATCCCGGGACAGCGCGAAAAACTGTTTTTT
NA	few	TRBV9	TRBJ2-1	CASSVGVVSYNEQFF	TGTGCCAGCAGCGTAGGGGTGGTCAGCTACAATGAGCAGTTCTTC
NA	few	TRBV30	TRBJ2-3	CAWSIGGDTQYF	TGTGCCTGGAGTATCGGAGGAGATACGCAGTATTTT